This TCR beta chain was sequenced in a study of CD8+ T cells in alopecia areata. Overall study context: The protocol delivered tofacitinib for 6 to 18 months, then withdrew it for 6 months.

Germline V gene data show CDR1 as SGHVS and CDR2 as FQNEAQ. Trimming removed 0 bases from V and 5 bases from J, with 10 bases in between. The CDR3 consists of 14 residues. As for treatment: oral pan-JAK inhibitor, 5-10 mg twice daily. RNA was isolated and reverse transcribed to cDNA, the sequencing template. TCRdb keeps only in-frame clones here, not all; method: immunoSEQ multiplex PCR. The profile shows nearly 95,000 clones, just over 70% of them singletons. The specimen was CD8+ T cells sorted from blood, collected around week 42, from a patient treated with tofacitinib. V usage is TRBV7-8 and J usage is TRBJ2-5, with D perhaps matching TRBD2 (6 bases). This sequence was found in a human donor with alopecia areata. Here the CDR3 DNA reads TGTGCCAGCAGCTTAGCGGGGGGTAGTGAGACCCAGTACTTC. Its translation: CASSLAGGSETQYF.